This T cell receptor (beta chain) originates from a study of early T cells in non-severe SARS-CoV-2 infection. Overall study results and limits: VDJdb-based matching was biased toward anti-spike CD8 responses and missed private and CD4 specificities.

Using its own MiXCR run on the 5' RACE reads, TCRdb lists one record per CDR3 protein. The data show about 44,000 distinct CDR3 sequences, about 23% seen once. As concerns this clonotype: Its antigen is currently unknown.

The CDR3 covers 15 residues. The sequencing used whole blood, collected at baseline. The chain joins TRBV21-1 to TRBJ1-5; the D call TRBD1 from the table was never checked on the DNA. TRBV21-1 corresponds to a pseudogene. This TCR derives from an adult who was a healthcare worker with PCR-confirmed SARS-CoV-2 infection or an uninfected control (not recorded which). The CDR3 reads CASSKGGQGRQPQHF. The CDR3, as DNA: TGTGCCAGCAGCAAAGGGGGACAGGGAAGACAGCCCCAGCATTTT.